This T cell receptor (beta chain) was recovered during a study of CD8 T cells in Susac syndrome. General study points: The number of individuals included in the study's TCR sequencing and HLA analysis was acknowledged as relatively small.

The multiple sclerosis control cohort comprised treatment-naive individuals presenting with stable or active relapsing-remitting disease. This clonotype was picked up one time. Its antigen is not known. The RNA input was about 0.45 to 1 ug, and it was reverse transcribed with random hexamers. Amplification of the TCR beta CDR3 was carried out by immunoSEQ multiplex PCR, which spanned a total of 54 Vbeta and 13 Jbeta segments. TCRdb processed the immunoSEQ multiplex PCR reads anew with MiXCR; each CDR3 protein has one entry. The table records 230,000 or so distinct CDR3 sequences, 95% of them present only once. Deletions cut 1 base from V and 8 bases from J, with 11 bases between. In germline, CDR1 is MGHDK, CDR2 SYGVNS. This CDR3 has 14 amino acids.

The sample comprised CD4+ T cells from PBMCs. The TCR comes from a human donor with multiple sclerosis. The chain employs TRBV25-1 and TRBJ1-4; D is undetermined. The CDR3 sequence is CASSESGYLEKLFF. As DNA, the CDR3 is TGTGCCAGCAGTGAATCTGGGTACCTCGAAAAACTGTTTTTT.